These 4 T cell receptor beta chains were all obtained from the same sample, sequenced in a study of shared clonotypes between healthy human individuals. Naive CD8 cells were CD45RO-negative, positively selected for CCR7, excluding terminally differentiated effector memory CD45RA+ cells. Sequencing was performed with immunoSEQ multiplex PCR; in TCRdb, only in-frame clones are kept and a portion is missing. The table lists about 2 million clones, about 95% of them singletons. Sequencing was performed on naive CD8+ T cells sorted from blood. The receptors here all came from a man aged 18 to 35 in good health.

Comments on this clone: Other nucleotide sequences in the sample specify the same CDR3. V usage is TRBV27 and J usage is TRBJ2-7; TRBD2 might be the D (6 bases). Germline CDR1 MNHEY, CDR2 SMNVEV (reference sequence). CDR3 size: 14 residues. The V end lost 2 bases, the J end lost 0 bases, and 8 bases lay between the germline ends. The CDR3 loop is CASSLSGFSYEQYF. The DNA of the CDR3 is TGTGCCAGCAGTTTAAGCGGGTTCTCCTACGAGCAGTACTTC.

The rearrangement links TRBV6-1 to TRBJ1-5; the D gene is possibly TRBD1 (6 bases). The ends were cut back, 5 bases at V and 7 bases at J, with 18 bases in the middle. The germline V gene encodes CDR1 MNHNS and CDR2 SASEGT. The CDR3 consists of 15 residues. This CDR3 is CASSTYYREGQPQHF. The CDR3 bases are TGTGCCAGCAGTACCTACTACAGGGAGGGACAGCCCCAGCATTTT.

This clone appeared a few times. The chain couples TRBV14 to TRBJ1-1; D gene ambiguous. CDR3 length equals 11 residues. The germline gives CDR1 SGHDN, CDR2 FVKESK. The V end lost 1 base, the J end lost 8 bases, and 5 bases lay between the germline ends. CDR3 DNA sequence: TGTGCCAGCAGCCAAGTTGGAGAAGCTTTCTTT. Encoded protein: CASSQVGEAFF.

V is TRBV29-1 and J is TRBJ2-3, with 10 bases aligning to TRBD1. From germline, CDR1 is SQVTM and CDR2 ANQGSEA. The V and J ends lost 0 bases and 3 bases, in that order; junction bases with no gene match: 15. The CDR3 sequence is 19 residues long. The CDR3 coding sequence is TGCAGCGTTGAAGACCTTAAACGACAGGGGGCGCATCCTACAGATACGCAGTATTTT. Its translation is CSVEDLKRQGAHPTDTQYF.